This T cell receptor (beta chain) was identified in a study of vaccination effects on CD4 cells after COVID-19. Study conclusions and caveats: Clones of infection and vaccine origin contracted markedly late after vaccination. Few convalescent patients were included, and no early post-infection timepoints were sampled.

Sequenced by immunoSEQ multiplex PCR; TCRdb stores in-frame clones only, minus some. Of around 11,000 clones detected, roughly 70% appear once; the ten largest clones hold approximately 24%. The ends were cut back, 3 bases at V and 7 bases at J, with 18 bases in the middle. Germline loops: CDR1 ENHRY, CDR2 SYGVKD. This CDR3 has 15 residues. Within the ViraFEST assay, antigen-specific CD4+ T cells underwent expansion with viral peptide pools prior to sequencing. CD4+ T cells were isolated after around 10 days of culture. In regard to this clone: Its antigen is not identified.

This material consisted of CD4+ T cells from PBMCs cultured with HCoV-229E spike peptides, taken before COVID-19 vaccination. The chain is built from TRBV10-3 and TRBJ1-2; tentatively, D is TRBD1 (6 bases). The TCR was taken from a human donor who received a COVID-19 vaccine. The CDR3: CAISDPTGYYFGYTF. DNA of the CDR3: TGTGCCATCAGTGATCCTACAGGGTACTACTTTGGCTACACCTTC.